This T cell receptor (beta chain) was captured in a study of Tregs in tolerant kidney transplant recipients. Findings and caveats of the study: For some patients, primers changed over time, blocking nucleotide-level comparison.

Here immunoSEQ multiplex PCR was the method, and the copy in TCRdb shows in-frame clones only, minus some. The table shows 90,000 to 130,000 clones, with roughly 90% occurring only once. Germline assignment: CDR1 LGHNA and CDR2 YSLEER. This CDR3 spans 19 amino acids. The V segment lost 1 base and the J segment 1 base; nucleotides outside the gene matches: 13. In the case of this clone: What it binds is unknown.

The rearrangement joins TRBV4-3 to TRBJ2-3, with 8 bases that match TRBD1. Sequencing was performed on CD4+ T cells from blood, taken before the transplant. The clonotype originates from a human donor who received a combined kidney and bone marrow transplant. CDR3 bases: TGCGCCAGCAGCCAAGGTGTACCAGGGGGCGCTTACGGCACAGATACGCAGTATTTT. This translates into CASSQGVPGGAYGTDTQYF.